This T cell receptor beta chain was recorded in a study of blood T cells in healthy people across ages. A second PCR, run for about 6 to 12 cycles, used a sample-barcoded 5' primer plus a J-beta primer mix. Unique molecular identifiers of 12 random nucleotides labeled each cDNA. TCRdb ran MiXCR on the 5' RACE reads and lists one entry per CDR3 protein. Here the sample spans approximately 850,000 distinct CDR3 sequences, more than 40% being singletons. This CDR3 is built from 14 residues. The J segment lost 8 bases and the V segment lost 6 bases, leaving 7 bases of the junction unmatched. Germline V gene sequence: CDR1 ENHRY, CDR2 SYGVKD. Findings of the study overall: Diversity was higher, and naive CD4+ cells more numerous, in long-lived donors than in aged donors.

This clonotype was seen a handful of times. Antigen: not known. The chain combines TRBV10-3 with TRBJ1-6; TRBD1 matches at 7 bases. This TCR came from a man aged 60-69 years in good health. The specimen sequenced was blood. The CDR3 nucleotides read TGTGCCATCAGACCCGGGACAGAACATTCACCCCTCCACTTT. It yields the protein CAIRPGTEHSPLHF.